The rows below give T cell receptor beta chains drawn from one sample of a study of blood T cell repertoires in COVID-19. Profiled with immunoSEQ multiplex PCR; TCRdb holds only in-frame clones, not every one. The sample holds nearly 400,000 clones; roughly 86% are singletons and the top ten take around 1.7%. The sequenced sample consisted of PBMCs or T cells enriched from blood (not recorded which). The receptors were sampled from a woman aged 30 to 39 who had recovered from COVID-19. CDR3s include the opening cysteine and the closing phenylalanine or tryptophan. A D gene is named only where the DNA matches it firmly. Part of the rows lack a size; the others show once, few, many or a class for expanded clones.

v_call: TRBV19; clone_size: NA; j_call: TRBJ1-2; d_call: TRBD1; cdr3_nt: TGTGCCAGTAGTAAGAAGACAGGGGCCTCTGGCTACACCTTC; cdr3_aa: CASSKKTGASGYTF
v_call: TRBV5-8; clone_size: NA; j_call: TRBJ2-7; d_call: TRBD1; cdr3_nt: TGTGCCAGCAGCACATCGACAGGGATCTACGAGCAGTACTTC; cdr3_aa: CASSTSTGIYEQYF
v_call: TRBV10-3; clone_size: once; j_call: TRBJ1-4; d_call: NA; cdr3_nt: TGTGCCATCAGTGAGGTGGGAGGTAGGGAAAAACTGTTTTTT; cdr3_aa: CAISEVGGREKLFF
v_call: TRBV14; clone_size: NA; j_call: TRBJ2-7; d_call: TRBD2; cdr3_nt: TGTGCCAGCAGCCCCCCGGGACTAGCGGGAGCCTACGAGCAGTACTTC; cdr3_aa: CASSPPGLAGAYEQYF
v_call: TRBV5-8; clone_size: NA; j_call: TRBJ1-5; d_call: NA; cdr3_nt: TGTGCCAGCAGCATCAGGGGAAGTTCCAATCAGCCCCAGCATTTT; cdr3_aa: CASSIRGSSNQPQHF
v_call: TRBV19; clone_size: NA; j_call: TRBJ1-2; d_call: TRBD1; cdr3_nt: TGTGCCAGTAAGCCGCCTGGGACAGCTTTAAACTATGGCTACACCTTC; cdr3_aa: CASKPPGTALNYGYTF
v_call: TRBV19; clone_size: NA; j_call: TRBJ2-2; d_call: TRBD1; cdr3_nt: TGTGCCAGTCACCCCCGACAGGGGACCGGGGAGCTGTTTTTT; cdr3_aa: CASHPRQGTGELFF
v_call: TRBV5-1; clone_size: NA; j_call: TRBJ1-2; d_call: TRBD1; cdr3_nt: TGCGCCAGCAGCTTGGGACAGGGGAACTATGGCTACACCTTC; cdr3_aa: CASSLGQGNYGYTF
v_call: TRBV19; clone_size: NA; j_call: TRBJ2-3; d_call: NA; cdr3_nt: TGTGCCAGTAGTATAACTCAGGGTTACACAGATACGCAGTATTTT; cdr3_aa: CASSITQGYTDTQYF
v_call: TRBV5-4; clone_size: NA; j_call: TRBJ1-1; d_call: TRBD1; cdr3_nt: TGTGCCAGCAGCCGGGGACAGGGGGCGAATGTTTGGGGCACTGAAGCTTTCTTT; cdr3_aa: CASSRGQGANVWGTEAFF
v_call: TRBV6-2/TRBV6-3; clone_size: NA; j_call: TRBJ2-3; d_call: TRBD2; cdr3_nt: TGTGCCAGCAGTTACTCGTCCCTAGCGGGGGGGCCGGAGGAAGATACGCAGTATTTT; cdr3_aa: CASSYSSLAGGPEEDTQYF
v_call: TRBV10-3; clone_size: NA; j_call: TRBJ2-7; d_call: TRBD1; cdr3_nt: TGTGCCATCAGTCCGGGACAGAGCTCCTACGAGCAGTACTTC; cdr3_aa: CAISPGQSSYEQYF
v_call: TRBV30; clone_size: NA; j_call: TRBJ1-1; d_call: TRBD1; cdr3_nt: TGTGCCTGGGCTAGAGGGCCAACGGGACAGGGGTACACTGAAGCTTTCTTT; cdr3_aa: CAWARGPTGQGYTEAFF
v_call: TRBV11-2; clone_size: NA; j_call: TRBJ2-1; d_call: TRBD2; cdr3_nt: TGTGCCAGCAGCCTTAGCGGGGGGGCCGTCAATGAGCAGTTCTTC; cdr3_aa: CASSLSGGAVNEQFF
v_call: TRBV6-5; clone_size: NA; j_call: TRBJ2-7; d_call: TRBD2; cdr3_nt: TGTGCCAGCAGGTGGGAGGGCTACGAGCAGTACTTC; cdr3_aa: CASRWEGYEQYF
v_call: TRBV9; clone_size: NA; j_call: TRBJ1-1; d_call: NA; cdr3_nt: TGTGCCAGCAGCGTACAGGGTGACACTGAAGCTTTCTTT; cdr3_aa: CASSVQGDTEAFF
v_call: TRBV7-2; clone_size: NA; j_call: TRBJ1-5; d_call: TRBD1; cdr3_nt: TGTGCCAGCAGCAACGGACAGGGCCTAGCTTTT; cdr3_aa: CASSNGQGLAF
v_call: TRBV10-1; clone_size: NA; j_call: TRBJ2-1; d_call: TRBD2; cdr3_nt: TGCGCCAGCAGTGACGGCGCTAGCGGGAACTATGAGCAGTTCTTC; cdr3_aa: CASSDGASGNYEQFF
v_call: TRBV12-5; clone_size: NA; j_call: TRBJ2-7; d_call: TRBD2; cdr3_nt: TGTGCTAGTGGGCTGACTAGCGGGAGCCACGAGCAGTACTTC; cdr3_aa: CASGLTSGSHEQYF
v_call: TRBV3-1/TRBV3-2; clone_size: NA; j_call: TRBJ2-7; d_call: NA; cdr3_nt: TGTGCCAGCAGCGACCGCCACAGGAGCTCCTACGAGCAGTACTTC; cdr3_aa: CASSDRHRSSYEQYF
v_call: TRBV2; clone_size: NA; j_call: TRBJ2-7; d_call: TRBD1; cdr3_nt: TGTGCCAGCATGACCGGGACAGGGATCCACGAGCAGTACTTC; cdr3_aa: CASMTGTGIHEQYF
v_call: TRBV5-4; clone_size: NA; j_call: TRBJ2-7; d_call: NA; cdr3_nt: TGTGCCAGCAGCTTGGGGGACTCGGAGCAGTACTTC; cdr3_aa: CASSLGDSEQYF
v_call: TRBV7-3; clone_size: NA; j_call: TRBJ2-3; d_call: NA; cdr3_nt: TGTGCCAGCAGCTTGGAGGGTTCAGATACGCAGTATTTT; cdr3_aa: CASSLEGSDTQYF
v_call: TRBV7-6; clone_size: NA; j_call: TRBJ2-2; d_call: NA; cdr3_nt: TGTGCCAGCAGCCACACGAGAGACAGCTATACCACCGGGGAGCTGTTTTTT; cdr3_aa: CASSHTRDSYTTGELFF
v_call: TRBV28; clone_size: NA; j_call: TRBJ2-2; d_call: TRBD2; cdr3_nt: TGTGCCAGCAGGCCACTAGCGGGAGTTGTCGGGGAGCTGTTTTTT; cdr3_aa: CASRPLAGVVGELFF
v_call: TRBV4-2; clone_size: NA; j_call: TRBJ1-4; d_call: TRBD1; cdr3_nt: TGTGCCAGCAGCCCGGACAGGGGAAAACTGTTTTTT; cdr3_aa: CASSPDRGKLFF
v_call: TRBV7-3; clone_size: NA; j_call: TRBJ2-1; d_call: NA; cdr3_nt: TGTGCCAGCAGCTTAAGGCCCGATTACTCCTACAATGAGCAGTTCTTC; cdr3_aa: CASSLRPDYSYNEQFF
v_call: TRBV7-9; clone_size: NA; j_call: TRBJ2-3; d_call: TRBD2; cdr3_nt: TGTGCCAGCAGCAAAAGGCGTCTAGCGGGAGGTACAGATACGCAGTATTTT; cdr3_aa: CASSKRRLAGGTDTQYF
v_call: TRBV24-1; clone_size: NA; j_call: TRBJ2-1; d_call: TRBD2; cdr3_nt: TGTGCCACCAGTGATTCCAGAGCGGGGGGGAATGAGCAGTTCTTC; cdr3_aa: CATSDSRAGGNEQFF
v_call: TRBV28; clone_size: NA; j_call: TRBJ2-7; d_call: TRBD2; cdr3_nt: TGTGCCAGCAGTTCATTTGGACTAGCGGGAGGGCCAAGGTGGGAGCAGTACTTC; cdr3_aa: CASSSFGLAGGPRWEQYF
v_call: TRBV7-2; clone_size: NA; j_call: TRBJ2-7; d_call: TRBD2; cdr3_nt: TGTGCCAGCAGCTTAGTTGGTCGACTAGCGGAATCTTACGAGCAGTACTTC; cdr3_aa: CASSLVGRLAESYEQYF
v_call: TRBV19; clone_size: NA; j_call: TRBJ2-7; d_call: NA; cdr3_nt: TGTGCCAGTAGTATAGAAGGGAGCTCCTACGAGCAGTACTTC; cdr3_aa: CASSIEGSSYEQYF
v_call: TRBV3-1/TRBV3-2; clone_size: NA; j_call: TRBJ2-7; d_call: TRBD1; cdr3_nt: TGTGCCAGCAGCTCGGACAGGGCCAATTACGAGCAGTACTTC; cdr3_aa: CASSSDRANYEQYF
v_call: TRBV7-8; clone_size: NA; j_call: TRBJ1-5; d_call: NA; cdr3_nt: TGTGCCAGCAGCTTAGACCTCGCGTATCCCCAGCATTTT; cdr3_aa: CASSLDLAYPQHF
v_call: TRBV20-1; clone_size: once; j_call: TRBJ1-1; d_call: NA; cdr3_nt: TGCAGTGCTAGTACAGGGATCGACACTGAAGCTTTCTTT; cdr3_aa: CSASTGIDTEAFF
v_call: TRBV5-1; clone_size: NA; j_call: TRBJ1-4; d_call: NA; cdr3_nt: TGCGCCAGCAGCATGGACAGCTTCAATGAAAAACTGTTTTTT; cdr3_aa: CASSMDSFNEKLFF
v_call: TRBV2; clone_size: NA; j_call: TRBJ1-5; d_call: TRBD1; cdr3_nt: TGTGCCAGCAGTAAAGACAGGGGACGGGAACAGCCCCAGCATTTT; cdr3_aa: CASSKDRGREQPQHF
v_call: TRBV5-4; clone_size: NA; j_call: TRBJ2-2; d_call: NA; cdr3_nt: TGTGCCAGCAGCTTATACAGGGTTCCAAACACCGGGGAGCTGTTTTTT; cdr3_aa: CASSLYRVPNTGELFF
v_call: TRBV12-5; clone_size: NA; j_call: TRBJ2-3; d_call: TRBD2; cdr3_nt: TGTGCTAGTGGTTTGGTAAGACTAGCGGACGAAAAAACTAGCACAGATACGCAGTATTTT; cdr3_aa: CASGLVRLADEKTSTDTQYF
v_call: TRBV27; clone_size: NA; j_call: TRBJ2-3; d_call: NA; cdr3_nt: TGTGCCAGCACGCCCTCCGGGACTCACACAGATACGCAGTATTTT; cdr3_aa: CASTPSGTHTDTQYF
v_call: TRBV9; clone_size: NA; j_call: TRBJ1-1; d_call: NA; cdr3_nt: TGTGCCAGCAGCGTAGTGGGGCAGGGCACTGAAGCTTTCTTT; cdr3_aa: CASSVVGQGTEAFF
v_call: TRBV5-1; clone_size: NA; j_call: TRBJ2-6; d_call: NA; cdr3_nt: TGCGCCAGCAGCCTACCTCCAACCTCTGGGGCCAACGTCCTGACTTTC; cdr3_aa: CASSLPPTSGANVLTF
v_call: TRBV5-5; clone_size: NA; j_call: TRBJ1-4; d_call: TRBD1; cdr3_nt: TGTGCCAGCAGCTTGGCCAATGGACAGGGGGCAACTAATGAAAAACTGTTTTTT; cdr3_aa: CASSLANGQGATNEKLFF
v_call: TRBV5-8; clone_size: once; j_call: TRBJ1-3; d_call: NA; cdr3_nt: TGTGCCAGCAGCTACTTCGCTGTCGGTAGAGGAAACACCATATATTTT; cdr3_aa: CASSYFAVGRGNTIYF
v_call: TRBV27; clone_size: NA; j_call: TRBJ2-7; d_call: TRBD2; cdr3_nt: TGTGCCAGCAGTTTGAGGGGACTAGCGGGGCGCACCTCTCACTACGAGCAGTACTTC; cdr3_aa: CASSLRGLAGRTSHYEQYF
v_call: TRBV7-8; clone_size: NA; j_call: TRBJ1-5; d_call: NA; cdr3_nt: TGTGCCAGCAGCCGACGGAGTATGATCCAGCCCCAGCATTTT; cdr3_aa: CASSRRSMIQPQHF
v_call: TRBV29-1; clone_size: many; j_call: TRBJ2-7; d_call: NA; cdr3_nt: TGCAGCGCCCGCGGAGACTTCTCCTACGAGCAGTACTTC; cdr3_aa: CSARGDFSYEQYF